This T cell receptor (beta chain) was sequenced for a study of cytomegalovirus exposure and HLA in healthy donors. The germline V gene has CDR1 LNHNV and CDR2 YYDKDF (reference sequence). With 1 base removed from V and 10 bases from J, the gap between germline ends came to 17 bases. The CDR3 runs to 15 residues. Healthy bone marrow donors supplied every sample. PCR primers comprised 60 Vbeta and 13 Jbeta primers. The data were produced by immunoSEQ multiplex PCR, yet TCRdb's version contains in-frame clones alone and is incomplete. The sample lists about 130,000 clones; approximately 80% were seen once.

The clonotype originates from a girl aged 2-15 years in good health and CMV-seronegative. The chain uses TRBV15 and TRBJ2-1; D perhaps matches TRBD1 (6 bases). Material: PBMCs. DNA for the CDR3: TGTGCCACCAGCAGAGGATTAGGGGGTCTCGGCGAGCAGTTCTTC. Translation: CATSRGLGGLGEQFF.